Following are 32 T cell receptor beta chains from one sample sequenced in a study of blood T cells in healthy people across ages. The use of a sample-barcoded 5' primer and a J-beta primer mix characterized a second PCR of 7 to 11 cycles. TCRdb used MiXCR to reprocess the 5' RACE reads, holding one entry per CDR3 protein. The table shows hundreds of thousands of distinct CDR3 sequences, with approximately 30% occurring only once. Sample: blood. Receptor source: a woman of 80 years or more in good health.

This chain uses TRBV5-1 with TRBJ2-2, with D possibly TRBD1 on 7 matching bases. CDR1 is SGHRS, CDR2 YFSETQ, per germline. V lost 9 bases and J lost 7, with 22 bases in between. The CDR3 covers 15 residues. CDR3 DNA: TGCGCCACCACATACACGGGGGACAGCGGCGGGGAGCTGTTTTTT. Its translation is CATTYTGDSGGELFF.

This clonotype has at least ten counts. This chain uses TRBV20-1 with TRBJ1-2; D gene ambiguous. The CDR3 extends over 12 amino acids. Germline V gene lookup returns CDR1 DFQATT and CDR2 SNEGSKA (reference sequence). V dropped 6 bases and J dropped 1 base, with 9 bases sitting between them. The CDR3 DNA reads TGCAGTGCCGCCCCGGATAACTATGGCTACACCTTC. Encoded protein: CSAAPDNYGYTF.

Remarks on this clonotype: Just one base apart from a much larger clone, this may be a read error. This chain links TRBV7-9 with TRBJ2-5, with a weak D call TRBD2 (6 bases). Trimming left V 5 bases short and J 11 bases short, with 27 bases between. The CDR3 extends over 16 amino acids. Germline CDR1 is SEHNR and CDR2 is FQNEAQ (reference sequence). The CDR3 DNA reads TGTGCCAGCAGCGGTCCGCCGGGGAGGCCCTACAATGAGCAGTACTTC. It specifies CASSGPPGRPYNEQYF.

This clonotype has ten or more counts. The gene calls are TRBV4-2 and TRBJ2-3; no firm D call. The CDR3 is 13 amino acids. The germline V gene has CDR1 LGHNA and CDR2 YNFKEQ. V was trimmed by 3 bases and J by 4 bases, leaving 8 bases between them. Here the CDR3 DNA reads TGTGCCAGCAGCCATCAAAACGCAGATACGCAGTATTTT. It translates to CASSHQNADTQYF.

This clonotype was detected once. This rearrangement joins TRBV4-1 to TRBJ1-2; tentatively, D is TRBD1 (5 bases). Trimming took 1 base from V and 0 from J, leaving 12 bases between them. This CDR3 is built from 16 residues. CDR1 is MGHRA, CDR2 YSYEKL, per germline. CDR3 sequence: CASSQGGTPTNYGYTF. CDR3 nucleotides: TGCGCCAGCAGCCAAGGGGGCACCCCGACTAACTATGGCTACACCTTC.

V gene TRBV20-1 combines with J gene TRBJ1-2; TRBD1 might be the D (5 bases). CDR3 size: 13 residues. The V gene lost 0 bases and the J gene lost 2 bases, with 7 bases spanning the gap. CDR1 is DFQATT and CDR2 is SNEGSKA in the germline V gene (reference sequence). CDR3 in amino acids: CSARETENYGYTF. The CDR3 DNA reads TGCAGTGCTAGAGAGACAGAGAACTATGGCTACACCTTC.

This clonotype was seen ten or more times. The V call is TRBV20-1, the J call TRBJ2-7; unclear D gene. Per the germline V gene, CDR1 is DFQATT and CDR2 is SNEGSKA (reference sequence). Trimming shortened V by 0 bases and J by 2 bases, and 11 bases separated the two germline ends. The CDR3 contains 14 residues. Written as DNA, the CDR3 is TGCAGTGCTAGAGATCTGGCTTTTACCTACGAGCAGTACTTC. Translated, it gives CSARDLAFTYEQYF.

Turning to this clonotype: In this CDR3 the conserved last residue, phenylalanine or tryptophan, is missing, so a read error is likely. The chain carries TRBV7-2 and TRBJ1-2; 11 positions match TRBD1. The V gene's germline CDR1 is SGHTA and CDR2 FQGNSA. The V gene end was trimmed by 5 bases and the J gene end by 1 base; junction bases not matched to a gene: 9. CDR3 size: 17 residues. The CDR3 region has the DNA TGTGCCAGCAGCCCCGGGACAGGGGGGGTCCTTAACTATGGCTACACCATC. It specifies CASSPGTGGVLNYGYTI.

On this clonotype: This may arise from a read error, as a much more abundant clone is one base away. The rearrangement uses TRBV7-3 and TRBJ2-3; D assignment may be TRBD1 or TRBD2 (5 bases each). With 10 bases removed from V and 0 bases from J, the gap between germline ends came to 14 bases. This CDR3 has 14 amino acids. The V gene's germline CDR1 is SGHTA and CDR2 FQGTGA. The CDR3 reads CANSQRGSTDTQYF. In nucleotides, the CDR3 is TGTGCCAACTCCCAGAGGGGCAGCACAGATACGCAGTATTTT.

In its sample, this clonotype was seen many times. The chain has TRBV7-9 and TRBJ2-7, with TRBD1 matching 11 bases. In germline, CDR1 is SEHNR, CDR2 FQNEAQ (reference sequence). V was pared by 2 bases and J by 6 bases, with 9 bases of the junction left unmatched. The CDR3 sequence is 16 residues long. CDR3: CASSLSGGQGAREQYF. The DNA of the CDR3 is TGTGCCAGCAGCTTATCCGGAGGACAGGGGGCACGCGAGCAGTACTTC.

Concerning this clonotype: An end of the junction differs from the germline gene, which may be a read error. The rearrangement links TRBV15 to TRBJ1-4; D not certain. The germline CDR1 and CDR2 sequences are LNHNV and YYDKDF (reference sequence). This CDR3 has 14 amino acids. DNA of the CDR3: TGTGCCACCAGCAGAGATTGGTCTGAAGAAAAACGGTTTTTT. This encodes CATSRDWSEEKRFF.

This clonotype occurred many times. The chain carries TRBV28 and TRBJ2-4, with D unresolved. V lost 5 bases to trimming and J lost 8 bases, with 10 bases between them. This CDR3 is 12 amino acids long. Germline CDR1 reads MDHEN; CDR2 reads SYDVKM. The CDR3 DNA reads as TGTGCCAGCAGTCCCCCCCGGGACATTCAGTACTTC. Translation gives CASSPPRDIQYF.

Turning to this clonotype: Because the CDR3 is missing its conserved closing phenylalanine or tryptophan, this is likely a read error. The chain couples TRBV3-1 to TRBJ1-1, with no clear D. Germline V gene sequence: CDR1 LGHDT, CDR2 YNNKEL (reference sequence). V was clipped by 2 bases and J by 0 bases, with 7 bases between them. The CDR3 runs 14 residues. The CDR3 region has the DNA TGTGCCAGCAGCCAAAACGCATTGAACACTGAAGCTTTCTGT. Protein sequence: CASSQNALNTEAFC.

The chain uses TRBV4-2 and TRBJ2-1, with D possibly TRBD2 on 5 matching bases. The V gene lost 0 bases and the J gene lost 10 bases, with 25 bases spanning the gap. The CDR3 consists of 18 residues. CDR1 is LGHNA, CDR2 YNFKEQ, per germline. The CDR3 here is CASSQERTRGLVSVEQFF. CDR3 sequence (DNA): TGTGCCAGCAGCCAAGAACGGACTCGCGGTCTCGTGAGCGTCGAGCAGTTCTTC.

This clonotype was recorded many times. The J gene is TRBJ2-3, the V gene TRBV7-3; D perhaps matches TRBD2 (5 bases). Trimming cost V 5 bases and J 4 bases, with 19 bases left between them. Per germline, CDR1 SGHTA and CDR2 FQGTGA. This CDR3 contains 16 residues. The CDR3 DNA sequence: TGTGCCAGCAGCGGTAACATGATCGGGGTGGCAGATACGCAGTATTTT. Translated, it gives CASSGNMIGVADTQYF.

This clonotype was recorded many times. The CDR3 nucleotides read TGCAGTGCTCCCTGGGACTATGGCTACACCTTC. This gives the protein CSAPWDYGYTF. The chain combines TRBV20-1 with TRBJ1-2, with unresolved D. This CDR3 has 11 amino acids. CDR1 and CDR2 (germline): DFQATT, SNEGSKA (reference sequence). V dropped 5 bases and J dropped 3 bases, with 7 bases sitting between them.

This clonotype has just a few counts. A much larger clone lies a single base off, so this may be a read error. The rearrangement joins TRBV25-1 to TRBJ2-7, with D perhaps given as TRBD1 or TRBD2 (5 bases each). CDR3 length: 13 residues. CDR1 and CDR2 from the germline V gene are MGHDK and SYGVNS. CDR3 protein: CATTRGEYYGQYF. Written as DNA, the CDR3 is TGTGCCACCACCCGGGGCGAGTACTACGGGCAGTACTTC.

This clonotype was found many times. A clone one base away is much larger, so this may be a read error. The chain carries TRBV20-1 and TRBJ2-1, with TRBD2 matching 10 bases. TRBJ2-7 explains the end of the DNA better; the J call may be wrong. The CDR3 totals 17 residues. Germline loops: CDR1 DFQATT, CDR2 SNEGSKA (reference sequence). The CDR3 nucleotides read TGCAGTGCTAGAGTGCGCAACTTAGCGGGGGGCTACAATGAGCAGTACTTC. The encoded protein is CSARVRNLAGGYNEQYF.

This clonotype has a count of ten or more. This chain links TRBV9 with TRBJ2-3, with TRBD2 as a possible D gene (6 bases). This CDR3 is built from 14 residues. Germline CDR1 and CDR2: SGDLS and YYNGEE. The V gene lost 0 bases and the J gene lost 5 bases, with 10 bases spanning the gap. CDR3 protein: CASSVVDGGDTQYF. Here the CDR3 DNA reads TGTGCCAGCAGCGTAGTGGACGGGGGAGATACGCAGTATTTT.

Worth noting for this clonotype: One end of the junction fails to match germline, which may point to a read error. V and J are TRBV20-1 and TRBJ2-1; 9 bases line up with TRBD1. The CDR3 spans 17 residues. Germline-derived CDR1 and CDR2 are DFQATT and SNEGSKA (reference sequence). In DNA form, the CDR3 reads TGCAGTGCTAGGCGACGGTTAGAGACCGGGACAGGGAATGAACAGTTCTTC. This encodes CSARRRLETGTGNEQFF.

The chain couples TRBV10-3 to TRBJ2-7, with TRBD2 matching over 9 bases. The V and J ends lost 2 bases and 5 bases, in that order; junction bases with no gene match: 7. The CDR3 is made up of 15 amino acids. Germline lookup yields CDR1 ENHRY and CDR2 SYGVKD. The DNA of the CDR3 is TGTGCCATCAGTGAGGTTGCTAGCGGGAAAAACGAGCAGTACTTC. The encoded protein is CAISEVASGKNEQYF.

This clonotype has a handful of counts. Just one base apart from a much larger clone, this may be a read error. The chain joins TRBV11-2 to TRBJ2-5; 7 nucleotides match TRBD1. This CDR3 has 16 amino acids. Germline CDR1 SGHAT, CDR2 FQNNGV. Here the CDR3 reads CAGSPTLGQRQETQYF. In nucleotides, the CDR3 is TGTGCCGGCAGCCCTACACTGGGACAGAGACAGGAGACCCAGTACTTC.

In its sample, this clonotype was seen many times. This chain uses TRBV12-3 or TRBV12-4 with TRBJ2-3, with TRBD2 matching over 13 bases. V was pared by 4 bases and J by 1 base, with 5 bases of the junction left unmatched. The CDR3 has 17 amino acids. Here the CDR3 reads CASSSTSGGRRTDTQYF. CDR3 in DNA: TGTGCCAGCAGTTCGACTAGCGGGGGGCGACGCACAGATACGCAGTATTTT.

The count of this clonotype is one. This rearrangement joins TRBV7-2 to TRBJ1-3, with D unclear. Between the trimmed V and J ends, which lost 3 bases and 0 bases, there was a span of 9 bases. CDR1 and CDR2 (germline): SGHTA, FQGNSA. The CDR3 is 15 residues long. CDR3 residues: CASSLTSDSGNTIYF. The CDR3 DNA sequence: TGTGCCAGCAGCTTGACGTCGGACTCTGGAAACACCATATATTTT.

The chain carries TRBV30 and TRBJ2-7; D is ambiguous. The V gene's germline CDR1 is GTSNPN and CDR2 SVGIG (reference sequence). Trimming stripped 2 bases from V and 0 bases from J, with 5 bases between. CDR3 length equals 12 residues. The CDR3 reads CAWSTSSYEQYF. CDR3 bases: TGTGCCTGGAGTACGTCCTCCTACGAGCAGTACTTC.

The rearrangement joins TRBV6-1 to TRBJ2-1, with 12 bases lining up with TRBD2. Germline values: CDR1 MNHNS, CDR2 SASEGT. This CDR3 region has 16 residues. The junction had 7 bases not matched to a gene; V was cut back by 1 base and J by 9 bases. The CDR3 bases are TGTGCCAGCAGTGAAGGACTAGCGGGAGCCCGTGTTGAGCAGTTCTTC. This encodes CASSEGLAGARVEQFF.

This clonotype was recorded a few times. This chain links TRBV7-2 with TRBJ1-1; D remains unclear. V was shortened by 5 bases and J by 1 base, with 11 bases between the two germline ends. Germline-derived CDR1 and CDR2 are SGHTA and FQGNSA. The CDR3 is 14 amino acids. The CDR3 loop reads CASSQSNRNTEAFF. Here the CDR3 DNA reads TGTGCCAGCAGCCAAAGCAACAGGAACACTGAAGCTTTCTTT. The full variable domain, with the rest looked up from reference TRBV7-2 and TRBJ1-1, is GAGVSQSPSNKVTEKGKDVELRCDPISGHTALYWYRQSLGQGLEFLIYFQGNSAPDKSGLPSDRFSAERTGGSVSTLTIQRTQQEDSAVYLCASSQSNRNTEAFFGQGTRLTVV.

This clonotype appeared many times. The chain recombines TRBV28 with TRBJ2-7; D may be TRBD1 (5 bases). The germline V and J ends were trimmed by 1 base and 12 bases, with 19 bases remaining between them. The CDR3 is 14 residues long. Germline V gene sequence: CDR1 MDHEN, CDR2 SYDVKM. CDR3 nucleotide sequence: TGTGCCAGCAGTTTATTCCAGGGCCCTACGTTGTTGTACTTC. Amino acid sequence: CASSLFQGPTLLYF.

As to this clonotype: A clone one base away is much larger, so this may be a read error. The chain carries TRBV25-1 and TRBJ2-5, with D maybe TRBD2 (5 bases). The CDR3 is made up of 13 amino acids. The germline gives CDR1 MGHDK, CDR2 SYGVNS. Written as DNA, the CDR3 is TGTACCAGCAGTGAATCGGGGAGAGAGACCCAGTACTTC. This encodes CTSSESGRETQYF.

The rearrangement links TRBV20-1 to TRBJ1-1; 7 bases line up with TRBD1. The CDR3 contains 12 residues. Trimming at V came to 5 bases and at J to 1 base, leaving 1 base not matched to a gene. From germline, CDR1 is DFQATT and CDR2 SNEGSKA (reference sequence). CDR3 nucleotides: TGCAGTGCTTCAGGGGGGAACACTGAAGCTTTCTTT. It specifies CSASGGNTEAFF.

A remark on this clonotype: The junction differs from germline at one of its ends, possibly a read error. The chain uses TRBV3-1 and TRBJ2-2; 7 bases agree with TRBD2. The V gene's germline CDR1 is LGHDT and CDR2 YNNKEL (reference sequence). The CDR3 is 14 amino acids. The CDR3 reads CASSQETSRGKLFF. CDR3 sequence (DNA): TGTGCCAGCAGCCAAGAGACTAGCCGCGGGAAGCTGTTTTTT. Full variable domain (rest looked up from reference TRBV3-1 and TRBJ2-2): DTAVSQTPKYLVTQMGNDKSIKCEQNLGHDTMYWYKQDSKKFLKIMFSYNNKELIINETVPNRFSPKSPDKAHLNLHINSLELGDSAVYFCASSQETSRGKLFFGEGSRLTVL.

The chain carries TRBV28 and TRBJ2-3, with 14 bases fitting TRBD2. After removal of 3 bases from V and 3 bases from J, the junction contained 8 bases not matched to a gene. Per germline, CDR1 MDHEN and CDR2 SYDVKM. This CDR3 is built from 18 residues. The DNA of the CDR3 is TGTGCCAGCAGTTTTGGGACTAGCGGGAGTATGAATACAGATACGCAGTATTTT. The encoded protein is CASSFGTSGSMNTDTQYF.